In this sample, the clone carrying this TCR beta chain turned up a few times. No antigen is known for it. CDR1 is SNHLY and CDR2 is FYNNEI in the germline V gene. V shed 8 bases and J 4 bases; nucleotides not matched to a gene: 9. The CDR3 runs to 14 residues. The entry originates in a study of CD8+ T cells in alopecia areata. Findings and limits, study-wide: Researchers report lesional scalp, most notably alopecia totalis/universalis, outstripped normal scalp in clonality.

Sequencing templates came from extracted RNA that was reverse transcribed into cDNA. Profiled with immunoSEQ multiplex PCR; TCRdb holds only in-frame clones, not every one. The data show about 140,000 clones, with 40% to 55% seen just once and around 1% held by the top ten. Obtained from alopecia areata patients were lesional scalp punch biopsies along with peripheral blood. Investigators sorted PBMCs to obtain both CD4+ and CD8+ T cells. The chain carries TRBV2 and TRBJ2-7; 9 nucleotides line up with TRBD2. The input for sequencing was CD4+ T cells sorted from blood, taken at week 0. This TCR was recovered from a human donor with alopecia areata. The CDR3 here is CASLAGTGRYEQYF. The CDR3 bases are TGTGCCAGCCTAGCGGGAACAGGTCGGTACGAGCAGTACTTC. The whole variable domain, remainder taken from reference TRBV2 and TRBJ2-7, is EPEVTQTPSHQVTQMGQEVILRCVPISNHLYFYWYRQILGQKVEFLVSFYNNEISEKSEIFDDQFSVERPDGSNFTLKIRSTKLEDSAMYFCASLAGTGRYEQYFGPGTRLTVT.